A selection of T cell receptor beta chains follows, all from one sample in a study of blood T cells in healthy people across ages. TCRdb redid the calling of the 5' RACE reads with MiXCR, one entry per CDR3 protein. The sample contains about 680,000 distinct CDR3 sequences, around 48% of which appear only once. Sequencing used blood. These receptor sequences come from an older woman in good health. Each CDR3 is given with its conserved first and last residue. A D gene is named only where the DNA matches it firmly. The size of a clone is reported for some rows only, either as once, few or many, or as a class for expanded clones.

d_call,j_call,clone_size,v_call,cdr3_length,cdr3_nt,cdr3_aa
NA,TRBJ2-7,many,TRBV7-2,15,TGTGCCAGCAGCTTAGAATATTGGGGAAACTACGAGCAGTACTTC,CASSLEYWGNYEQYF
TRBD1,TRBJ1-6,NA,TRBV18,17,TGTGCCAGCTCACCACCGGGACAGGGATCCCATGATTCACCCCTCCACTTT,CASSPPGQGSHDSPLHF
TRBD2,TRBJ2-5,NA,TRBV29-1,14,TGCAGCGTTCGGACTAGCGGAACCATGAATGAGCAGTACTTC,CSVRTSGTMNEQYF
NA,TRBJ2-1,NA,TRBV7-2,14,TGTGCCAGCAGCGCGCGAAGCTCCTACAATGAGCAGTTCTTC,CASSARSSYNEQFF
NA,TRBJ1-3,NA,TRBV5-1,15,TGCGCCAGCAGCTTCGCAGGGAGCTCTGGAAACACCATATATTTT,CASSFAGSSGNTIYF
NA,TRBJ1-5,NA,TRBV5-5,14,TGTGCCAGCAGCTTTGTCGATGGAGATCAGCCCCAGCATTTT,CASSFVDGDQPQHF
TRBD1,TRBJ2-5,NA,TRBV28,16,TGTGCCAGCATTCCTGGCGGGGACAGGGGGCTGGAGACCCAGTACTTC,CASIPGGDRGLETQYF
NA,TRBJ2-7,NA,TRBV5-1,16,TGCGCCAGCAGCTATACAGGGACCTCTTTCTCCTACGAGCAGTACTTC,CASSYTGTSFSYEQYF
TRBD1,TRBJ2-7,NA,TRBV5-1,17,TGCGCCAGCAGCTTGGGCGGACAGGGTCCCCCGAATTACGAGCAGTACTTC,CASSLGGQGPPNYEQYF
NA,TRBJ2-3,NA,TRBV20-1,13,TGCAGTGCTAGAAAGCCTAGCACAGATACGCAGTATTTT,CSARKPSTDTQYF
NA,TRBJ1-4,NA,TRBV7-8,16,TGTGCCAGCAGCTTATACACCACTCGTTTATCCGAAAAACTGTTTTTT,CASSLYTTRLSEKLFF
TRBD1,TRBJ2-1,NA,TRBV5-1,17,TGCGCCAGCAGCTTGGCTTTATCGGGACAGGGTTACAATGAGCAGTTCTTC,CASSLALSGQGYNEQFF
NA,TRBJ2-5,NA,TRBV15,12,TGTGCCACCAGCCTCGGGTCCGGGGTGCAGTACTTC,CATSLGSGVQYF
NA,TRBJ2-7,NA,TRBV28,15,TGTGCCAGCACCCTTAGCGGATACTCCTACAATGAGCAGTACTTC,CASTLSGYSYNEQYF
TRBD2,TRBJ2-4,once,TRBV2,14,TGTGCCAGCAGAAGCTCAGGGAGGGAAAACATTCAGTACTTC,CASRSSGRENIQYF
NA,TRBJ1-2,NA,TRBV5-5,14,TGTGCCAGCAGCTCCCCAAACAGGGAGGATGGCTACACCTTC,CASSSPNREDGYTF
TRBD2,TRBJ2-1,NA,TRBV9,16,TGTGCCAGCAGCGTAGGACTAGCGGGAACCTACAATGAGCAGTTCTTC,CASSVGLAGTYNEQFF
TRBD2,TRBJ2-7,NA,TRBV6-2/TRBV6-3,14,TGTGCCAGCAGTCAACTAGCGGGAGTAGGCGAGCAGTACTTC,CASSQLAGVGEQYF
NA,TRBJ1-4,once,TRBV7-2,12,TGTGCCGGCAGCTTAGCGCGGGAAAAACTGTTTTTT,CAGSLAREKLFF
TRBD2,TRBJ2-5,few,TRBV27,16,TGTGCCAGCAGTTTATTAGGGACTAGCGGCCAAGAGACCCAGTACTTC,CASSLLGTSGQETQYF
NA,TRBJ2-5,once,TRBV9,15,TGTGCCAGCAGCGTAGGGGCGTCAGGAGGAGAGACCCAGTACTTC,CASSVGASGGETQYF
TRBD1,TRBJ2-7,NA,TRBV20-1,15,TGCAGTGCTAGAGATCGGACAGGGGGTAAAAACGAGCAGTACTTC,CSARDRTGGKNEQYF
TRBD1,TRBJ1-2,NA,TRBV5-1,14,TGCGCCAGCAGGACAGGGTCCTATAACTATGGCTACACCTTC,CASRTGSYNYGYTF
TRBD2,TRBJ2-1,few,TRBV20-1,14,TGCAGTGCTAGGCGGGAGACGGGCTACAATGAGCAGTTCTTC,CSARRETGYNEQFF
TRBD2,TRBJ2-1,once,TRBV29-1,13,TGCAGCGTTCCTACCCGGGGGGGTCGTGAGCAGTTCTTC,CSVPTRGGREQFF
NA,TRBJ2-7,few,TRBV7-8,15,TGTGCCAGCAGCTTAGTGCCCCCGATCTCCTACGAGCAGTACTTC,CASSLVPPISYEQYF
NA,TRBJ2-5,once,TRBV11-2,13,TGTGCCAGCAGCGCGGGGAAGATGGGTCTGGCGTACTTC,CASSAGKMGLAYF
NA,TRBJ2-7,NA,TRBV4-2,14,TGTGCCAGCAGCCTGAGGGGTCTGGCCTACGAGCAGTACTTC,CASSLRGLAYEQYF
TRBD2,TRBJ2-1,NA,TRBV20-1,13,TGCAGTGCAAATCCCGGGACTAGCGTTGAGCAGTTCTTC,CSANPGTSVEQFF
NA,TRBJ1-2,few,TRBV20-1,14,TGCAGTGCGCAGACAGGTGACCCGAGCCGAGGCTACACCTTC,CSAQTGDPSRGYTF
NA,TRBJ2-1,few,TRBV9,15,TGTGCCAGCAGCGTAAGAACGGCATCCTACAATGAGCAGTTCTTC,CASSVRTASYNEQFF
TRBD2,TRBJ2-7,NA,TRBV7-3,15,TGTGCCAGCAGCTCACTAGCGGGAGGATCCCACGAGCAGTACTTC,CASSSLAGGSHEQYF
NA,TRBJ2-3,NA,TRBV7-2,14,TGTGCCAGCAGCGTACAGGGAGTCACAGAGACGCAGTATTTT,CASSVQGVTETQYF
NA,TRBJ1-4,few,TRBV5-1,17,TGCGCCAGCAGCCCCGACCCCCTAGGAGGGCCTAATGAAAAACTGTTTTTT,CASSPDPLGGPNEKLFF
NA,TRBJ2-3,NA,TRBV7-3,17,TGTGCCAGCAGTCTCAACCCGGGACGGGCTACCACAGATACGCAGTATTTT,CASSLNPGRATTDTQYF
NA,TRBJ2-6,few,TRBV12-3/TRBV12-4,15,TGTGCCAGCAGTTCACAGGGTGGCAGGGCCAACGTCCTGACTTTC,CASSSQGGRANVLTF
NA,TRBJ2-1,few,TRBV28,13,TGTGCCAGCGTCTCTGGGGGCGGGGATGAGCAGTTCTTC,CASVSGGGDEQFF
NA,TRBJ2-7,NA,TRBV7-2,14,TGTGCCAGCAGCTTAGGCTCGCGGGGGCGGCGGCAGTACTTC,CASSLGSRGRRQYF
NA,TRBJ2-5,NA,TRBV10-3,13,TGTGCCATCGGTGAGTCAGCGGAAGAGACCCAGTACTTC,CAIGESAEETQYF
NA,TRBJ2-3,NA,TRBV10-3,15,TGTGCCATTAAAACGGACCTTGCCGAGACAGATACGCAGTATTTT,CAIKTDLAETDTQYF
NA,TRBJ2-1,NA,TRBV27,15,TGTGCCAGCAAGTTAGCGGTAGTCCCCACCAATGAGCAGTTCTTC,CASKLAVVPTNEQFF
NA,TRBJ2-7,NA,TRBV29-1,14,TGCAGCGTTGAAGCTGGGGAACCCTACAATGAGCAGTACTTC,CSVEAGEPYNEQYF